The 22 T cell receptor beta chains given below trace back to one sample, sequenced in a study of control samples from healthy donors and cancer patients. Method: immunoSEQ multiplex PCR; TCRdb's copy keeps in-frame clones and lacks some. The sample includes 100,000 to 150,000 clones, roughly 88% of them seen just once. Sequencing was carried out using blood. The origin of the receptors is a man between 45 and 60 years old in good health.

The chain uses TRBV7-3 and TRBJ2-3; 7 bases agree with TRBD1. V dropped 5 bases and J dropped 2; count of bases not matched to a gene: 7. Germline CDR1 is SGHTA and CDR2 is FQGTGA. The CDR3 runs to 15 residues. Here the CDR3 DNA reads TGTGCCAGCAGCCGGGGACAGCCAGCCACAGATACGCAGTATTTT. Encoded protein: CASSRGQPATDTQYF.

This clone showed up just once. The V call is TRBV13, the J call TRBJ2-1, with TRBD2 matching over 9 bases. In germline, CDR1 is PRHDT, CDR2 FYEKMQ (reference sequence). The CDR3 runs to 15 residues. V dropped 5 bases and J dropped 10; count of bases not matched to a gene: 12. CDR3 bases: TGTGCCAGCAGCCCCCTCGGGCGGGGGGGTACAGAGCAGTTCTTC. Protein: CASSPLGRGGTEQFF.

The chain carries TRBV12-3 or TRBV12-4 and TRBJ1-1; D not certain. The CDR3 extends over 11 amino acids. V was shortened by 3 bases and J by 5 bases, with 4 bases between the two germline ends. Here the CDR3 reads CASSLMTEAFF. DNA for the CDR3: TGTGCCAGCAGTTTGATGACTGAAGCTTTCTTT.

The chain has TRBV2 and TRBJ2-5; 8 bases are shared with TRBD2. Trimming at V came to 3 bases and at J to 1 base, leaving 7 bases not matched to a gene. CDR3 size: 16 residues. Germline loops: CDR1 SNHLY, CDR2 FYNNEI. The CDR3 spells CASSEGAGGFQETQYF. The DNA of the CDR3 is TGTGCCAGCAGTGAGGGTGCGGGGGGATTCCAAGAGACCCAGTACTTC.

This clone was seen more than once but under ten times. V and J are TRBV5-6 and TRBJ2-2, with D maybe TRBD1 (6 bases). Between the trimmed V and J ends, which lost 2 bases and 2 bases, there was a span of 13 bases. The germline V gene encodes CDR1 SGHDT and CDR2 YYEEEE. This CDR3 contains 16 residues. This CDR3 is CASSFFGQTNTGELFF. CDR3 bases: TGTGCCAGCAGCTTCTTTGGACAGACCAACACCGGGGAGCTGTTTTTT.

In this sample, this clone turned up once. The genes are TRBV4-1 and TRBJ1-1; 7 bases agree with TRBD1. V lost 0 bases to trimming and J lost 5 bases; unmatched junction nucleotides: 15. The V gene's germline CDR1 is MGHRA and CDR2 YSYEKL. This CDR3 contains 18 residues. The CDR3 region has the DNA TGCGCCAGCAGCCAAGAATCTCAAATGGCAGGGGGAGTGACTGAAGCTTTCTTT. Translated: CASSQESQMAGGVTEAFF.

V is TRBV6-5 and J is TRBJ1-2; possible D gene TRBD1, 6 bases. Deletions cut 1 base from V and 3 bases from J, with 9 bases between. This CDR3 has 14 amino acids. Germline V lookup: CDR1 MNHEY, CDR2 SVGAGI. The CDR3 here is CASSYLGGYYGYTF. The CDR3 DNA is TGTGCCAGCAGTTACTTGGGGGGCTACTATGGCTACACCTTC.

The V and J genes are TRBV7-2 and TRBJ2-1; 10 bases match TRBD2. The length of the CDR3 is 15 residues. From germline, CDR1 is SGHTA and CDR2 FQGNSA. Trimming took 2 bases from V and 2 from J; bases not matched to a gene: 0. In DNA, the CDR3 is TGTGCCAGCAGCTTAACTAGCGGGACCTACAATGAGCAGTTCTTC. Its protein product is CASSLTSGTYNEQFF.

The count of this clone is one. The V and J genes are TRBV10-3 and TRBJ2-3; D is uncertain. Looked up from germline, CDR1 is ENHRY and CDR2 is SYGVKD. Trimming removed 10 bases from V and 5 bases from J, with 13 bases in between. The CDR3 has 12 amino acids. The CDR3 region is CATTRSLDTQYF. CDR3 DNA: TGTGCCACCACACGCTCCTTAGATACGCAGTATTTT.

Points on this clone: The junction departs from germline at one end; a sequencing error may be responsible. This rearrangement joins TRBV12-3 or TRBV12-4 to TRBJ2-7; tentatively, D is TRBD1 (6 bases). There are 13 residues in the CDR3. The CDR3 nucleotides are TGTGCCAGCAGTTCACAGGGTTTTAACGAGAAGTACTTC. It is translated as CASSSQGFNEKYF.

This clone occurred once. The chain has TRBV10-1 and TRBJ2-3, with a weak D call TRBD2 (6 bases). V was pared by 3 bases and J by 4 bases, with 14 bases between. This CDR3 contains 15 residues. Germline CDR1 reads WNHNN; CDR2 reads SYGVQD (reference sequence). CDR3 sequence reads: CASSETGVMADTQYF. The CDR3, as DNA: TGCGCCAGCAGTGAAACGGGGGTAATGGCAGATACGCAGTATTTT.

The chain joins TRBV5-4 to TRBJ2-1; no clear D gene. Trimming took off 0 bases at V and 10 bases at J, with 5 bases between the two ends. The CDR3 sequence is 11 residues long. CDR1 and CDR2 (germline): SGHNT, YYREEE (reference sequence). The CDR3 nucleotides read TGTGCCAGCAGCTTGGGGTGGGAGCAGTTCTTC. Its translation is CASSLGWEQFF.

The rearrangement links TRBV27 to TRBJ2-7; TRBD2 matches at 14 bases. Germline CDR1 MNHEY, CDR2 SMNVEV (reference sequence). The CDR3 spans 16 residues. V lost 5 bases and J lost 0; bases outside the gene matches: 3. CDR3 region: CASSPGLAGASYEQYF. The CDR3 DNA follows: TGTGCCAGCAGTCCGGGACTAGCGGGAGCCTCCTACGAGCAGTACTTC.

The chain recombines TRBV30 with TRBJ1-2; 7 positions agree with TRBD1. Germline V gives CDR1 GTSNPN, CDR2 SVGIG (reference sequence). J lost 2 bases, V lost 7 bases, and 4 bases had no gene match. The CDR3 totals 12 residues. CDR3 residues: CAFEGQNYGYTF. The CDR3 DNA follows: TGTGCCTTTGAGGGACAGAACTATGGCTACACCTTC. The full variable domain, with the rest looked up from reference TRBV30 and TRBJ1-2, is SQTIHQWPATLVQPVGSPLSLECTVEGTSNPNLYWYRQAAGRGLQLLFYSVGIGQISSEVPQNLSASRPQDRQFILSSKKLLLSDSGFYLCAFEGQNYGYTFGSGTRLTVV.

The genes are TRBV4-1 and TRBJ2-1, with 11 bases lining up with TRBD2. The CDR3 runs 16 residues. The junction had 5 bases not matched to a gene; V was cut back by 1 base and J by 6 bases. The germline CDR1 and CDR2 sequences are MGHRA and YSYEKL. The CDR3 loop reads CASSQGGLAGGNEQFF. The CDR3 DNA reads TGCGCCAGCAGCCAAGGTGGTCTAGCGGGGGGCAATGAGCAGTTCTTC.

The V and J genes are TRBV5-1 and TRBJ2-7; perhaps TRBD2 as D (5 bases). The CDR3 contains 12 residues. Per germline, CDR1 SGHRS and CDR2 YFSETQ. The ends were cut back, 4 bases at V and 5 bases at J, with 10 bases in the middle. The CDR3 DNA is TGCGCCAGCAGCCTAACTAGTGACGAGCAGTACTTC. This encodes CASSLTSDEQYF.

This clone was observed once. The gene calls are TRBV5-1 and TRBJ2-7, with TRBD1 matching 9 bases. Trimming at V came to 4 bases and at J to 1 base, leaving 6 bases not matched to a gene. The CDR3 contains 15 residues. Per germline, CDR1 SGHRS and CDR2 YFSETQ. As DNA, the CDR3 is TGCGCCAGCAGCCCACCGGGACAGGGATCCTACGAGCAGTACTTC. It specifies CASSPPGQGSYEQYF. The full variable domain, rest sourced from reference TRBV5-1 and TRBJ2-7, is KAGVTQTPRYLIKTRGQQVTLSCSPISGHRSVSWYQQTPGQGLQFLFEYFSETQRNKGNFPGRFSGRQFSNSRSEMNVSTLELGDSALYLCASSPPGQGSYEQYFGPGTRLTVT.

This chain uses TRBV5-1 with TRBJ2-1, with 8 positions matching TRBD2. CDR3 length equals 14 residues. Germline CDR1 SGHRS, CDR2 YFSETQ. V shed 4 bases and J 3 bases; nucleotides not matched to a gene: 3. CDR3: CASSEAGGYNEQFF. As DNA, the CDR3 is TGCGCCAGCAGCGAGGCGGGGGGCTACAATGAGCAGTTCTTC.

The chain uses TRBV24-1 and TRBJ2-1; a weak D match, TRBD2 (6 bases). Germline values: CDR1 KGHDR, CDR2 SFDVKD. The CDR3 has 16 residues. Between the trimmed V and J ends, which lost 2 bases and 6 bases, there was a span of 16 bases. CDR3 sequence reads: CATSDWVEGWGNEQFF. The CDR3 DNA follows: TGTGCCACCAGTGATTGGGTGGAGGGCTGGGGCAATGAGCAGTTCTTC.

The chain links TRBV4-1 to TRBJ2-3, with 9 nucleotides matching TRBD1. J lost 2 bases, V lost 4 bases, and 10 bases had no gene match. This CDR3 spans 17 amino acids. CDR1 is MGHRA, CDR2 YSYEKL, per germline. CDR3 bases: TGCGCCAGCAGCCCCCGCGGGACAGGGACACTCACAGATACGCAGTATTTT. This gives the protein CASSPRGTGTLTDTQYF.

The CDR3 region has the DNA TGTGCCAGCAGTGAGGAGGGGGCGGTGAGTGGCTACACCTTC. This sequence encodes CASSEEGAVSGYTF. This sequence joins TRBV6-1 and TRBJ1-2; 7 bases are shared with TRBD1. The CDR3 spans 14 residues. Germline trimming cut 3 bases from V and 7 bases from J; bases unmatched to any gene: 8. Germline V gives CDR1 MNHNS, CDR2 SASEGT.

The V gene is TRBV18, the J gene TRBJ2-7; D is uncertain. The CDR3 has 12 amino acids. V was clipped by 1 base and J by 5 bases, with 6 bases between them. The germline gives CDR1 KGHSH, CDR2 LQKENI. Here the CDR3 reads CASSPLRDEQYF. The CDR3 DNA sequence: TGTGCCAGCTCACCACTAAGGGACGAGCAGTACTTC. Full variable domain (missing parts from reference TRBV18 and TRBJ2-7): NAGVMQNPRHLVRRRGQEARLRCSPMKGHSHVYWYRQLPEEGLKFMVYLQKENIIDESGMPKERFSAEFPKEGPSILRIQQVVRGDSAAYFCASSPLRDEQYFGPGTRLTVT.